The 21 T cell receptor beta chains below were found in one sample sequenced in a study of blood T cells in healthy people across ages. A J-beta primer mix and a sample-barcoded 5' primer were used in a second PCR of roughly 7 to 12 cycles. TCRdb ran MiXCR on the 5' RACE reads and lists one entry per CDR3 protein. The data contain about 640,000 distinct CDR3 sequences, roughly 50% of them seen just once; the ten biggest clones take up 35% to 40%. The specimen sequenced was blood. The source is a man between 60 and 75 years old in good health.

This clonotype has just one count. This chain links TRBV12-3 or TRBV12-4 with TRBJ2-7, with D maybe TRBD2 (6 bases). V was trimmed by 5 bases and J by 2 bases, leaving 13 bases between them. This CDR3 spans 14 amino acids. Written as DNA, the CDR3 is TGTGCCAGCAGTGACGCGGGGAGGCCCTACGAGCAGTACTTC. Amino acids: CASSDAGRPYEQYF.

The chain joins TRBV11-2 to TRBJ2-4; TRBD1 matches at 8 bases. The V segment lost 4 bases and the J segment 7 bases; nucleotides outside the gene matches: 9. Germline V lookup: CDR1 SGHAT, CDR2 FQNNGV. The CDR3 covers 15 residues. The DNA of the CDR3 is TGTGCCAGCAGCTCTCCCGCGACAGGGGAGAACATTCAGTACTTC. Protein sequence: CASSSPATGENIQYF.

This chain joins TRBV9 and TRBJ2-1; 10 bases align to TRBD2. There are 15 residues in the CDR3. Germline-derived CDR1 and CDR2 are SGDLS and YYNGEE. V dropped 0 bases and J dropped 7; count of bases not matched to a gene: 4. The CDR3 DNA follows: TGTGCCAGCAGCGTAGCAGCGGGGGGGGAGAATGAGCAGTTCTTC. Amino acids: CASSVAAGGENEQFF. The variable domain in full, completed from reference TRBV9 and TRBJ2-1, reads DSGVTQTPKHLITATGQRVTLRCSPRSGDLSVYWYQQSLDQGLQFLIQYYNGEERAKGNILERFSAQQFPDLHSELNLSSLELGDSALYFCASSVAAGGENEQFFGPGTRLTVL.

The CDR3 DNA is TGTGCCAGCAGTTTTTTAGCGGGGAACTCGGCAGATACGCAGTATTTT. Amino acid sequence: CASSFLAGNSADTQYF. The chain joins TRBV27 to TRBJ2-3, with 8 bases identical to TRBD2. Trimming removed 3 bases from V and 4 bases from J; junction bases left unmatched: 9. The CDR3 is 16 amino acids. Germline CDR1 MNHEY, CDR2 SMNVEV (reference sequence).

In its sample, this clonotype was seen a few times. The chain recombines TRBV5-1 with TRBJ2-5, with 7 nucleotides matching TRBD1. The CDR3 loop spans 13 amino acids. Germline V gene lookup returns CDR1 SGHRS and CDR2 YFSETQ. Trimming cost V 8 bases and J 2 bases; bases outside gene matches: 6. In DNA, the CDR3 is TGCGCCAGTAAGGACAGGCAGCAAGAGACCCAGTACTTC. It specifies CASKDRQQETQYF.

V usage is TRBV27 and J usage is TRBJ2-1; 7 positions agree with TRBD2. J was trimmed by 6 bases and V by 6 bases; bases with no gene match: 8. The CDR3 is made up of 14 amino acids. CDR1 MNHEY and CDR2 SMNVEV come from the germline V gene (reference sequence). The CDR3 here is CASRAAGEINEQFF. CDR3 DNA sequence: TGTGCCAGCAGGGCGGCGGGGGAGATCAATGAGCAGTTCTTC.

Of note for this clonotype: This may be a read error: a much more frequent sequence differs by one nucleotide. This chain connects TRBV9 to TRBJ2-1; no firm D call. CDR3 length equals 12 residues. Germline CDR1 SGDLS, CDR2 YYNGEE. Written as DNA, the CDR3 is TGTGCCAGCAGCGTAGATTTAAATGAGCGGTTCTTC. This gives the protein CASSVDLNERFF. The full variable domain, rest sourced from reference TRBV9 and TRBJ2-1, is DSGVTQTPKHLITATGQRVTLRCSPRSGDLSVYWYQQSLDQGLQFLIQYYNGEERAKGNILERFSAQQFPDLHSELNLSSLELGDSALYFCASSVDLNERFFGPGTRLTVL.

CDR3 DNA: TGTGCCAGCAGCTCAACCCCCAGGACGGGAGGAAACACCATATATTTT. Translated: CASSSTPRTGGNTIYF. The chain carries TRBV7-2 and TRBJ1-3; no clear D gene. Per the germline V gene, CDR1 is SGHTA and CDR2 is FQGNSA. The CDR3 spans 16 residues. Trimming stripped 4 bases from V and 4 bases from J, with 17 bases between.

V is TRBV7-2 and J is TRBJ2-1; TRBD2 aligns across 11 bases. V gave up 2 bases and J gave up 4 bases; unmatched junction bases: 4. The germline V gene has CDR1 SGHTA and CDR2 FQGNSA. The CDR3 runs 16 residues. The CDR3 loop reads CASSLRPSGGYNEQFF. Here the CDR3 DNA reads TGTGCCAGCAGCTTACGCCCTAGCGGGGGGTACAATGAGCAGTTCTTC.

V usage is TRBV2 and J usage is TRBJ1-5, with D hard to call. This CDR3 has 13 amino acids. CDR1 and CDR2 (germline): SNHLY, FYNNEI. The V end was cut by 5 bases, the J end by 5 bases, with 10 bases between. CDR3 in DNA: TGTGCCAGCAGTCCAGGAGGACATCAGCCCCAGCATTTT. Residues: CASSPGGHQPQHF.

The chain joins TRBV11-2 to TRBJ1-2, with D possibly being TRBD1 (5 bases). V lost 10 bases and J lost 7, with 22 bases in between. Germline values: CDR1 SGHAT, CDR2 FQNNGV. This CDR3 is 14 amino acids long. CDR3 bases: TGTGCCACCCCGCCCCGGGGGAAGAATCGTGGCTACACCTTC. Its protein is CATPPRGKNRGYTF.

The chain has TRBV20-1 and TRBJ2-5; TRBD1 is a possible D gene (7 bases). The germline CDR1 and CDR2 sequences are DFQATT and SNEGSKA (reference sequence). CDR3 length: 13 amino acids. V gave up 5 bases and J gave up 2 bases, with 12 bases separating them. Written as DNA, the CDR3 is TGCAGTGCTCAGGGGGGTGGGCAAGAGACCCAGTACTTC. Encoded protein: CSAQGGGQETQYF.

This clonotype was counted once. The chain is built from TRBV6-2 or TRBV6-3 and TRBJ2-4; D possibly corresponds to TRBD2 (6 bases). CDR3 length: 19 amino acids. The ends were cut back, 0 bases at V and 0 bases at J, with 18 bases in the middle. Germline CDR1 is MNHEY and CDR2 is SVGEGT. CDR3 region: CASSYSDFPAGLAKNIQYF. The CDR3 region has the DNA TGTGCCAGCAGTTACTCGGATTTCCCCGCGGGGTTAGCCAAAAACATTCAGTACTTC.

This clonotype has more than one count but fewer than ten. The chain uses TRBV7-2 and TRBJ2-7; 9 bases map to TRBD1. The junction had 16 bases not matched to a gene; V was cut back by 10 bases and J by 3 bases. CDR3 length: 16 amino acids. Looked up from germline, CDR1 is SGHTA and CDR2 is FQGNSA. CDR3 coding DNA: TGTGCCAACCAACCGGGACAGGGAGAACGGAACTACGAGCAGTACTTC. Protein: CANQPGQGERNYEQYF.

V gene TRBV29-1 combines with J gene TRBJ2-1; D gene ambiguous. V gave up 4 bases and J gave up 0 bases, with 10 bases separating them. The CDR3 sequence is 14 residues long. Germline V gene lookup returns CDR1 SQVTM and CDR2 ANQGSEA. The CDR3 coding sequence is TGCAGCGTTGCGCCGCCGCGCTCCTACAATGAGCAGTTCTTC. This codes for CSVAPPRSYNEQFF.

The chain's CDR3 is CASSYEEGSWTEAFF. The CDR3 nucleotides are TGCGCCAGCAGCTACGAGGAGGGGAGTTGGACCGAAGCTTTCTTT. The rearrangement links TRBV4-1 to TRBJ1-1, with D possibly TRBD1 on 5 matching bases. This CDR3 is 15 amino acids long. Trimming pared 5 bases from V and 8 bases from J, leaving 21 bases between. Germline V gene lookup returns CDR1 MGHRA and CDR2 YSYEKL.

The chain carries TRBV10-3 and TRBJ1-4; D may be TRBD1 (6 bases). There are 16 residues in the CDR3. V was trimmed by 3 bases and J by 4 bases, leaving 15 bases between them. Germline V gene lookup returns CDR1 ENHRY and CDR2 SYGVKD. Here the CDR3 reads CAISDDTGFYNEKLFF. Here the CDR3 DNA reads TGTGCCATCAGTGACGACACAGGGTTTTATAATGAAAAACTGTTTTTT.

A few counts support this clonotype. This rearrangement joins TRBV9 to TRBJ2-5; D may be TRBD1 or TRBD2 (5 bases each). Germline V gene lookup returns CDR1 SGDLS and CDR2 YYNGEE. The CDR3 has 14 amino acids. Trimming removed 2 bases at V and 4 bases at J, with 12 bases between. The CDR3 is CASSVGPNTETQYF. The CDR3 DNA follows: TGTGCCAGCAGCGTGGGACCCAATACAGAGACCCAGTACTTC.

V gene TRBV12-3 or TRBV12-4 combines with J gene TRBJ2-3; D is undetermined. The CDR3 has 14 amino acids. V shed 6 bases and J shed 4 bases, with 14 bases lying between them. CDR3 loop: CASSWQVFADTQYF. CDR3 nucleotide sequence: TGTGCCAGCAGCTGGCAAGTGTTCGCAGATACGCAGTATTTT.

In this sample, this clonotype turned up a few times. The chain carries TRBV7-2 and TRBJ1-5, with D possibly being TRBD1 (5 bases). The CDR3 length is 13 residues. Germline values: CDR1 SGHTA, CDR2 FQGNSA. V shed 5 bases and J shed 7 bases, with 12 bases lying between them. This CDR3 reads CASSVRGQQPQHF. The DNA for the CDR3 is TGTGCCAGCAGCGTCCGGGGCCAGCAGCCCCAGCATTTT.

This chain links TRBV12-3 or TRBV12-4 with TRBJ1-4; the D gene is possibly TRBD1 (5 bases). Trimming took off 1 base at V and 8 bases at J, with 11 bases between the two ends. This CDR3 has 14 residues. CDR3 protein: CASSLGGESEKLFF. The CDR3 coding sequence is TGTGCCAGCAGTTTAGGAGGGGAGAGCGAAAAACTGTTTTTT.